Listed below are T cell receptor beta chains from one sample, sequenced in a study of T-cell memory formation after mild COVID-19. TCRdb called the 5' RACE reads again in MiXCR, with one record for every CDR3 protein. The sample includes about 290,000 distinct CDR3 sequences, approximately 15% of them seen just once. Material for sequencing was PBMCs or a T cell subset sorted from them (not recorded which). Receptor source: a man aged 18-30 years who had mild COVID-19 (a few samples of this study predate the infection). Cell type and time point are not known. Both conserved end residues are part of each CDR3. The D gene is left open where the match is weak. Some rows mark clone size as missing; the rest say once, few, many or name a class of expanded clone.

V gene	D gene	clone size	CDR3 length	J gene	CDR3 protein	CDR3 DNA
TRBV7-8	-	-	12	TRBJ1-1	CASSSSRTEAFF	TGTGCCAGCAGCTCCTCCCGCACTGAAGCTTTCTTT
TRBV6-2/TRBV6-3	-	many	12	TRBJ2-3	CASTYSLDTQYF	TGTGCCAGCACCTACTCTCTCGATACGCAGTATTTT
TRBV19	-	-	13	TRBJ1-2	CASNWGTNYGYTF	TGTGCCAGTAATTGGGGGACAAACTATGGCTACACCTTC
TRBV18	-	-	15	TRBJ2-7	CASSLIPGVTGEQYF	TGTGCCAGCTCACTTATCCCGGGAGTAACGGGCGAGCAGTACTTC
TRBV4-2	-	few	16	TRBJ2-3	CASSLHLATNTDTQYF	TGTGCCAGCAGCCTCCATCTAGCGACTAACACAGATACGCAGTATTTT
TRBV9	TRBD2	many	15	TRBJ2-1	CASSGEAGTTNEQFF	TGTGCCAGCAGCGGAGAAGCGGGGACCACCAATGAGCAGTTCTTC
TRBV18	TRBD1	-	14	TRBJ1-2	CASSPQGDAFGYTF	TGTGCCAGCTCACCCCAGGGGGACGCCTTTGGCTACACCTTC
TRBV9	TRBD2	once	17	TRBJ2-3	CASSVLTSGRSTDTQYF	TGTGCCAGCAGCGTGCTGACTAGCGGGAGAAGCACAGATACGCAGTATTTT
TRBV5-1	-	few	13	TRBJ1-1	CASSLVVRAEAFF	TGCGCCAGCAGCTTGGTCGTTCGCGCTGAAGCTTTCTTT
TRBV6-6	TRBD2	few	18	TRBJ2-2	CASSRTSGGAANTGELFF	TGTGCCAGCAGCCGGACTAGCGGGGGGGCCGCGAACACCGGGGAGCTGTTTTTT
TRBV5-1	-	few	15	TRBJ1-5	CASRTVPGGNQPQHF	TGCGCCAGCCGAACTGTCCCGGGCGGCAATCAGCCCCAGCATTTT
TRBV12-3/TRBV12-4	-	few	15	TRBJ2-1	CASSFRGQGSNEQFF	TGTGCCAGCAGTTTCCGAGGGCAGGGTAGCAATGAGCAGTTCTTC
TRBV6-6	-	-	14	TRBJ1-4	CASSYSRGNEKLFF	TGTGCCAGCAGTTACTCCCGCGGTAATGAAAAACTGTTTTTT
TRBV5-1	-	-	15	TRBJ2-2	CASSLGLLNTWELFF	TGCGCCAGCAGCTTGGGACTTTTAAACACCTGGGAGCTGTTTTTT
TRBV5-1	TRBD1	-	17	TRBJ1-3	CASSSTGGYSSGNTIYF	TGCGCCAGCAGCTCGACAGGGGGTTACAGCTCTGGAAACACCATATATTTT
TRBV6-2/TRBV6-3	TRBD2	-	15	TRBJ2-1	CASSYSGLAGVEQFF	TGTGCCAGCAGTTACTCAGGACTAGCGGGGGTTGAGCAGTTCTTC
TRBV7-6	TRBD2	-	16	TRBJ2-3	CASSHREGLLTDTQYF	TGTGCCAGCAGCCACCGGGAGGGGCTGTTAACAGATACGCAGTATTTT
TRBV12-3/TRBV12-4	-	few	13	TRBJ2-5	CASSLASWETQYF	TGTGCCAGCAGTTTAGCCTCGTGGGAGACCCAGTACTTC